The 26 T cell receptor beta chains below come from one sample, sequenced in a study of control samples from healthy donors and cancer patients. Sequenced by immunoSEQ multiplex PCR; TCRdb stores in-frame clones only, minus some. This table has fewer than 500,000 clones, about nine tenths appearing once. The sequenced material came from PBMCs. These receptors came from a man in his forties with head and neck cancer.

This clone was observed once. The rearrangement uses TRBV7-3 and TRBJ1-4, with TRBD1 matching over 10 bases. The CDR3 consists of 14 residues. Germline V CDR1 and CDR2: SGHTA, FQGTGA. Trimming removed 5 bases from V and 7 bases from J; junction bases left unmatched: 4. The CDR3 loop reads CASSPGTGAEKLFF. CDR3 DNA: TGTGCCAGCAGCCCAGGGACAGGGGCTGAAAAACTGTTTTTT.

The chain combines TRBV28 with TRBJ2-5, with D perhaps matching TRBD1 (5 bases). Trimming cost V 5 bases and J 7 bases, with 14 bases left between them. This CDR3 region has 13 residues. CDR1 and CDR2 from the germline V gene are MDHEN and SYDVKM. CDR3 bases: TGTGCCAGCAGTAGGTTGACAGCCGGGACCCAGTACTTC. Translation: CASSRLTAGTQYF.

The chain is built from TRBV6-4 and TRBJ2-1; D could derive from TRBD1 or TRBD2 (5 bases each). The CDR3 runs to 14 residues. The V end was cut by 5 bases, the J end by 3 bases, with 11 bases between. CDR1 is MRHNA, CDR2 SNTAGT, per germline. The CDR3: CASSSGPYYNEQFF. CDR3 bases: TGTGCCAGCAGTTCGGGGCCTTACTACAATGAGCAGTTCTTC.

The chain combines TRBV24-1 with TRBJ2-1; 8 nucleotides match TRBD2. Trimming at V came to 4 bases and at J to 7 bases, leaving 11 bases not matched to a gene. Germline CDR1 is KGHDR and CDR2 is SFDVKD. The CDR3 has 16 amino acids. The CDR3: CATSDSLAGAGNEQFF. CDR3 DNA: TGTGCCACCAGTGACAGCCTAGCGGGCGCGGGGAATGAGCAGTTCTTC.

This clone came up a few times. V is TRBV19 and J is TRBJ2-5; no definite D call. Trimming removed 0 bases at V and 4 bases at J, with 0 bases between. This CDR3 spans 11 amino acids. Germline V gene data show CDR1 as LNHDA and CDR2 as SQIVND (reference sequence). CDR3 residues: CASSIEETQYF. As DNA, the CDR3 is TGTGCCAGTAGTATAGAAGAGACCCAGTACTTC.

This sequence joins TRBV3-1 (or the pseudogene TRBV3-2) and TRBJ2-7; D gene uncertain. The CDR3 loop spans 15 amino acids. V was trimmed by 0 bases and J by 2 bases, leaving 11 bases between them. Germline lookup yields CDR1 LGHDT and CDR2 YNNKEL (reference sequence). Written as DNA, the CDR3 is TGTGCCAGCAGCCAAGATATCAGCGTCCCCTACGAGCAGTACTTC. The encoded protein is CASSQDISVPYEQYF.

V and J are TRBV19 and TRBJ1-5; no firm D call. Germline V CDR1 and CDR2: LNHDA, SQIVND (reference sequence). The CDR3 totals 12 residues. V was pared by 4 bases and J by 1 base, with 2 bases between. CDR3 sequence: CASSKSNQPQHF. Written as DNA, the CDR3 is TGTGCCAGTAGTAAAAGCAATCAGCCCCAGCATTTT.

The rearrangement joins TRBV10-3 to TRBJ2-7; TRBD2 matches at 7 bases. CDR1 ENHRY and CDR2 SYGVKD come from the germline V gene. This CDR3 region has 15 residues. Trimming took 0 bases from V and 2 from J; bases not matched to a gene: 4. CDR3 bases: TGTGCCATCAGTGAGTCGGAGGCGGGAGCCTACGAGCAGTACTTC. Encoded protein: CAISESEAGAYEQYF.

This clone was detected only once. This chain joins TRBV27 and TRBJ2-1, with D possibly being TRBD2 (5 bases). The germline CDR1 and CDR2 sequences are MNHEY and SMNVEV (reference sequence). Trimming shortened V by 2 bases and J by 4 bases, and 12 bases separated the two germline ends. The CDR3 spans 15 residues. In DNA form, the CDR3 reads TGTGCCAGCAGTTTACGAGGGCCGTTTTACAATGAGCAGTTCTTC. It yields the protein CASSLRGPFYNEQFF.

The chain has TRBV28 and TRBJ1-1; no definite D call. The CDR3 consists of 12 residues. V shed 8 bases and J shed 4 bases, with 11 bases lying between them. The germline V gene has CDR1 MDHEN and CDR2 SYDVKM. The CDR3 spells CASCSRGTEAFF. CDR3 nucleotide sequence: TGTGCCAGCTGTAGCCGCGGCACTGAAGCTTTCTTT. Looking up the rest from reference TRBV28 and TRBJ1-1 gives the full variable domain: DVKVTQSSRYLVKRTGEKVFLECVQDMDHENMFWYRQDPGLGLRLIYFSYDVKMKEKGDIPEGYSVSREKKERFSLILESASTNQTSMYLCASCSRGTEAFFGQGTRLTVV.

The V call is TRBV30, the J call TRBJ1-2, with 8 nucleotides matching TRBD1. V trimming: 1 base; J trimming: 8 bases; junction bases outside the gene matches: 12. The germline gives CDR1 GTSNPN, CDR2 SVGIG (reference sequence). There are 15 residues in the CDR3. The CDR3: CAWSEFLGQGYGYTF. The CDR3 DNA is TGTGCCTGGAGTGAATTCCTAGGACAGGGCTACGGCTACACCTTC.

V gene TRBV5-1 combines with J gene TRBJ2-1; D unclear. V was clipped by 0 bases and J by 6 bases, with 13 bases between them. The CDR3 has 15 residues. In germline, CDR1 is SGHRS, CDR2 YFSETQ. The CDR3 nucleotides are TGCGCCAGCAGCTTGGAAGACGTAGGCCCCAATGAGCAGTTCTTC. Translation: CASSLEDVGPNEQFF.

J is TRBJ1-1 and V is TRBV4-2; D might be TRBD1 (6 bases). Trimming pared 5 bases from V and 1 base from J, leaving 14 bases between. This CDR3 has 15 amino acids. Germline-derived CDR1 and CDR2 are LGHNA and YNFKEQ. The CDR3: CASSEGGPQNTEAFF. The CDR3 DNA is TGTGCCAGCAGCGAAGGGGGACCGCAGAACACTGAAGCTTTCTTT.

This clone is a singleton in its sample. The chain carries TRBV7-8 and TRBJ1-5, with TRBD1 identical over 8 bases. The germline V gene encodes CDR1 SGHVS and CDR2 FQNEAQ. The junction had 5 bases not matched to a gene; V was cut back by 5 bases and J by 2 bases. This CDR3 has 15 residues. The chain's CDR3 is CASSRGQGGNQPQHF. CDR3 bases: TGTGCCAGCAGCCGAGGACAGGGCGGCAATCAGCCCCAGCATTTT.

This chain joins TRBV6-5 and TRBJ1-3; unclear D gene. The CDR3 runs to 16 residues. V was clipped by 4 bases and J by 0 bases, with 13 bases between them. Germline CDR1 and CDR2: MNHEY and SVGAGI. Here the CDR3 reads CASSSRRPSSGNTIYF. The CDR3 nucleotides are TGTGCCAGCAGTTCGAGAAGACCTAGCTCTGGAAACACCATATATTTT.

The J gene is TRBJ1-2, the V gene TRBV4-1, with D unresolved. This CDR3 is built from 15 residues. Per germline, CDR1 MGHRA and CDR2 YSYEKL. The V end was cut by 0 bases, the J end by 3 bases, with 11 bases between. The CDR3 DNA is TGCGCCAGCAGCCAAGATTTAGGTTTCTACTATGGCTACACCTTC. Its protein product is CASSQDLGFYYGYTF.

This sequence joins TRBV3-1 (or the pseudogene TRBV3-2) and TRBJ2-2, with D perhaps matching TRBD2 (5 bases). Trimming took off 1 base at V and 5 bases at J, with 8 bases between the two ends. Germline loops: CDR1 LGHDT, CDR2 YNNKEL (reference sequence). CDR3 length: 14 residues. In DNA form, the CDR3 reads TGTGCCAGCAGCCAAGTTTCGGGAACCGGGGAGCTGTTTTTT. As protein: CASSQVSGTGELFF.

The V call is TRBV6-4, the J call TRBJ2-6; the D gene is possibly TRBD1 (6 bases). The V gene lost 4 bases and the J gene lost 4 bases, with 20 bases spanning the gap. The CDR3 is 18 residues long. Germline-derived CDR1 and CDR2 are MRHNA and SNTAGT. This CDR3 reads CASSARGEEARGANVLTF. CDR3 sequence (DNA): TGTGCCAGCAGTGCCAGGGGAGAAGAAGCTAGGGGGGCCAACGTCCTGACTTTC.

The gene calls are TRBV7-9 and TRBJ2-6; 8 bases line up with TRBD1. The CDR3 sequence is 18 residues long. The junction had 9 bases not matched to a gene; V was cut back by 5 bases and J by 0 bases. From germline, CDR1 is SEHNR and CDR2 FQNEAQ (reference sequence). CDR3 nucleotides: TGTGCCAGCAGCCAACCACAGGGGGGAAGCTCTGGGGCCAACGTCCTGACTTTC. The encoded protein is CASSQPQGGSSGANVLTF. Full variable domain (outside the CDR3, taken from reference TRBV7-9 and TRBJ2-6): DTGVSQNPRHKITKRGQNVTFRCDPISEHNRLYWYRQTLGQGPEFLTYFQNEAQLEKSRLLSDRFSAERPKGSFSTLEIQRTEQGDSAMYLCASSQPQGGSSGANVLTFGAGSRLTVL.

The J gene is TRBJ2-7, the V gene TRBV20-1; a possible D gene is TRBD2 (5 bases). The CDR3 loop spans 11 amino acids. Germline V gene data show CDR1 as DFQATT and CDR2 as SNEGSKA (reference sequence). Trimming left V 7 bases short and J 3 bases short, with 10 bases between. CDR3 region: CSVRVFYEQYF. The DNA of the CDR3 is TGCAGTGTGCGGGTATTCTACGAGCAGTACTTC.

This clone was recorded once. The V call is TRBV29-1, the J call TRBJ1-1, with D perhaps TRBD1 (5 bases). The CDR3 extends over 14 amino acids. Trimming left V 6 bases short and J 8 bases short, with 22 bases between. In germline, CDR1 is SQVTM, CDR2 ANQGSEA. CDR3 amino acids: CSVPSSESGGEAFF. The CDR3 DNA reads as TGCAGCGTCCCATCGTCGGAAAGCGGGGGAGAAGCTTTCTTT.

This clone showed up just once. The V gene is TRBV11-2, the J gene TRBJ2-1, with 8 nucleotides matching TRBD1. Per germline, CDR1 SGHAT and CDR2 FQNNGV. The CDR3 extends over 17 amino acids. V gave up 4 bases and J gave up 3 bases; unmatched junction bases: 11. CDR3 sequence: CASSSALRGRNYNEQFF. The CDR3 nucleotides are TGTGCCAGCAGCTCAGCCCTCAGGGGGCGCAACTACAATGAGCAGTTCTTC.

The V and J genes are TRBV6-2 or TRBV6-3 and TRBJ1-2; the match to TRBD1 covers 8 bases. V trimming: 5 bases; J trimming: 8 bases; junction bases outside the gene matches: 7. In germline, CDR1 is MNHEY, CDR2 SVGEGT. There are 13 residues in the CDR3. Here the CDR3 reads CASSRGQGDGYTF. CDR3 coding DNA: TGTGCCAGCAGTCGTGGACAGGGTGACGGCTACACCTTC.

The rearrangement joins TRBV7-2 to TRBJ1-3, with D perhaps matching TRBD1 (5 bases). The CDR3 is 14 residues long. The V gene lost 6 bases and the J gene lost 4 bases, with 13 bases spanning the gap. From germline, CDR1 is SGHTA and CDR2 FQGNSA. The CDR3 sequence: CASSSQGEGNTIYF. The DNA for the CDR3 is TGTGCCAGCAGTTCTCAGGGAGAGGGAAACACCATATATTTT.

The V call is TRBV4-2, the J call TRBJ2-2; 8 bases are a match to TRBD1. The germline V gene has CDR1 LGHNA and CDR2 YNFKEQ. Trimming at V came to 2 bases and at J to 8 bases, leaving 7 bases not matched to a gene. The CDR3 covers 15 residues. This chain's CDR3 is CASSQTTGVMGELFF. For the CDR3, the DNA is TGTGCCAGCAGCCAAACGACAGGGGTAATGGGGGAGCTGTTTTTT.

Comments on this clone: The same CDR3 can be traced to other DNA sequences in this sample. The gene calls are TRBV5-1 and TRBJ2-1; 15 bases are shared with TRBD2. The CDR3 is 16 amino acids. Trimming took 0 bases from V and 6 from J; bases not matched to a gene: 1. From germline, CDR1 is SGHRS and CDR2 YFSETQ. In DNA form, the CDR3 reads TGCGCCAGCAGCTTGGCGGGACTAGCGGGAGGCAATGAGCAGTTCTTC. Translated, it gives CASSLAGLAGGNEQFF.